Below are 11 T cell receptor beta chains sequenced from a single sample in a study of beta chain features in type 1 diabetes. These receptors' antigens are unknown. The isolated RNA, all of it, was reverse transcribed, so expressed TCRB transcripts were what got sequenced. Profiling relied on immunoSEQ multiplex PCR, and the TCRdb table lists in-frame clones only, not all of them. There are tens of thousands of clones in the sample; roughly 41% occur only once, and approximately 1.5% lies in the top ten. General observations from the study: People with Type 1 diabetes carried modestly yet significantly shorter TCRB CDR3s in all four CD4+ subsets.

Specimen: Tregs from blood. These receptors originate from a man aged 30 to 45 with type 1 diabetes.

Only a few counts were recorded for this clone. V is TRBV18 and J is TRBJ2-3; TRBD1 matches 9 bases. Germline values: CDR1 KGHSH, CDR2 LQKENI. This CDR3 region has 15 residues. J was trimmed by 5 bases and V by 2 bases; bases with no gene match: 5. As DNA, the CDR3 is TGTGCCAGCTCACCAAGGGGACAGGGAGGAGATACGCAGTATTTT. Protein sequence: CASSPRGQGGDTQYF.

This chain joins TRBV29-1 and TRBJ2-5, with D possibly TRBD2 on 5 matching bases. The CDR3 sequence is 12 residues long. Per germline, CDR1 SQVTM and CDR2 ANQGSEA. Between the trimmed V and J ends, which lost 4 bases and 0 bases, there was a span of 6 bases. The CDR3 DNA follows: TGCAGCGTTGTGAGGGACCAAGAGACCCAGTACTTC. This codes for CSVVRDQETQYF.

This rearrangement joins TRBV28 to TRBJ1-5; no clear D. CDR1 and CDR2 (germline): MDHEN, SYDVKM. V was cut by 6 bases and J by 7 bases, with 10 bases left in between. The CDR3 has 12 amino acids. CDR3 nucleotide sequence: TGTGCCAGCAGCCCCCTTAGACAGCCCCAGCATTTT. Its translation: CASSPLRQPQHF.

There are a few counts of this clone. This chain connects TRBV6-5 to TRBJ2-7; 7 bases are shared with TRBD2. The CDR3 consists of 15 residues. Germline values: CDR1 MNHEY, CDR2 SVGAGI. The V gene end was trimmed by 0 bases and the J gene end by 2 bases; junction bases not matched to a gene: 4. For the CDR3, the DNA is TGTGCCAGCAGTTACTCTCTGAGCGGGACCTACGAGCAGTACTTC. This gives the protein CASSYSLSGTYEQYF.

This clone was detected once. The chain combines TRBV2 with TRBJ2-1, with a tentative D call TRBD1 (6 bases). The V and J ends lost 7 bases and 9 bases respectively, with 22 bases between them. This CDR3 region has 15 residues. Germline V gene data show CDR1 as SNHLY and CDR2 as FYNNEI. CDR3 in DNA: TGTGCCAGCACTTTCGCTGGGGGCAGGACGGGTGAGCAGTTCTTC. This sequence encodes CASTFAGGRTGEQFF.

This clone was seen more than once but under ten times. The chain has TRBV30 and TRBJ1-1; D unclear. The length of the CDR3 is 13 residues. V shed 3 bases and J shed 0 bases, with 8 bases lying between them. CDR1 GTSNPN and CDR2 SVGIG come from the germline V gene (reference sequence). CDR3 coding DNA: TGTGCCTGGAGACCAGGTATGAACACTGAAGCTTTCTTT. It encodes CAWRPGMNTEAFF.

The V and J genes are TRBV6-1 and TRBJ2-2; TRBD1 matches at 10 bases. The CDR3 loop spans 15 amino acids. Looked up from germline, CDR1 is MNHNS and CDR2 is SASEGT. With V trimmed by 7 bases and J by 6 bases, 8 bases remained unmatched. CDR3 nucleotides: TGTGCCAGCATCCCGGGACAGGGGAGGCCCGGGGAGCTGTTTTTT. Protein sequence: CASIPGQGRPGELFF.

In this sample, this clone turned up a few times. This sequence joins TRBV5-1 and TRBJ1-5; no firm D call. V lost 4 bases and J 1 base, leaving 6 bases between the germline ends. Germline V gives CDR1 SGHRS, CDR2 YFSETQ. The CDR3 length is 13 residues. The CDR3, as DNA: TGCGCCAGCAGCCCGGGAAGCAATCAGCCCCAGCATTTT. It codes for CASSPGSNQPQHF. The full variable domain, in which reference TRBV5-1 and TRBJ1-5 provide the parts outside the CDR3, is KAGVTQTPRYLIKTRGQQVTLSCSPISGHRSVSWYQQTPGQGLQFLFEYFSETQRNKGNFPGRFSGRQFSNSRSEMNVSTLELGDSALYLCASSPGSNQPQHFGDGTRLSIL.

The chain carries TRBV5-5 and TRBJ2-6; tentatively, D is TRBD2 (7 bases). Germline V gene data show CDR1 as SGHKS and CDR2 as YYEKEE (reference sequence). V lost 4 bases, J lost 2 bases, and 13 bases lay in between. CDR3 length equals 16 residues. For the CDR3, the DNA is TGTGCCAGCAGCCCTGGGGGGGGCGCTGGGGCCAACGTCCTGACTTTC. Its translation: CASSPGGGAGANVLTF.

The CDR3 sequence is CASSLDWANSPLHF. As DNA, the CDR3 is TGTGCCAGCAGCTTGGATTGGGCCAATTCACCCCTCCACTTT. V is TRBV5-6 and J is TRBJ1-6; D is ambiguous. Germline V gene data show CDR1 as SGHDT and CDR2 as YYEEEE. The CDR3 contains 14 residues. V dropped 0 bases and J dropped 7 bases, with 8 bases sitting between them.

This clone was observed a few times. This sequence joins TRBV5-1 and TRBJ2-7; possibly TRBD2 for D (6 bases). Germline lookup yields CDR1 SGHRS and CDR2 YFSETQ. The length of the CDR3 is 17 residues. V lost 4 bases and J 10 bases, leaving 30 bases between the germline ends. CDR3 DNA sequence: TGCGCCAGCAGCGCAAACGGGGCCGCGGGGAGCACCGTCGCCCAGTACTTC. This gives the protein CASSANGAAGSTVAQYF.